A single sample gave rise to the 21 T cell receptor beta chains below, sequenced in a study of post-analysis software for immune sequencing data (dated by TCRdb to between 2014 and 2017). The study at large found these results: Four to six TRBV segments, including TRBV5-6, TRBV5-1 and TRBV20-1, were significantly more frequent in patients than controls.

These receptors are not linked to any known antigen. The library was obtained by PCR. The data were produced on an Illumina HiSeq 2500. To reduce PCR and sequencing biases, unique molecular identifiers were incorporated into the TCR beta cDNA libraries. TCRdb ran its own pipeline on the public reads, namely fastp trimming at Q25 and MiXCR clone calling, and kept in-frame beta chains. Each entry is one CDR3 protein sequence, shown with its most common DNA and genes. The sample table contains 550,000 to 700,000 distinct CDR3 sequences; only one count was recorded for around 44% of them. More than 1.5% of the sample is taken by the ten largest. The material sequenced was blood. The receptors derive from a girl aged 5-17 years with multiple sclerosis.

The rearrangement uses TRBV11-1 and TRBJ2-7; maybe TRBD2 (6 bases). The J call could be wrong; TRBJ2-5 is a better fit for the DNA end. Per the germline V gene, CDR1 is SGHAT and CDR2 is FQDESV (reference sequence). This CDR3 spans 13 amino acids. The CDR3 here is CASSSTRGRTQYF. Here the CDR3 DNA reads TGTGCCAGCAGCTCGACGCGGGGTAGGACCCAGTACTTC.

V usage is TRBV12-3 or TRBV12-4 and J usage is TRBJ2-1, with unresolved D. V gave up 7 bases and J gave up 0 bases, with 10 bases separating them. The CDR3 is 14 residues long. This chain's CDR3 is CASTMDSSYNEQFF. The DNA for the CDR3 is TGTGCCAGCACCATGGATAGCTCCTACAATGAGCAGTTCTTC.

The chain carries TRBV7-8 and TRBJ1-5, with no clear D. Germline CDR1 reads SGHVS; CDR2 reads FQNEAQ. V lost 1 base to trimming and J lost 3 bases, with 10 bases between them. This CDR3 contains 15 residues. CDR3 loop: CASSLVGMVNQPQHF. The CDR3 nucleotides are TGTGCCAGCAGCTTAGTGGGAATGGTCAATCAGCCCCAGCATTTT.

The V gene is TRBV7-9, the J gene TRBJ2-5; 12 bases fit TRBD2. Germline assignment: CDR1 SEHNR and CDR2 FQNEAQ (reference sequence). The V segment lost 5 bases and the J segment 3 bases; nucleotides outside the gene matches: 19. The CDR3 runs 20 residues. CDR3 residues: CASSRGFRQRLAGVKETQYF. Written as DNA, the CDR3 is TGTGCCAGCAGCCGTGGTTTTAGGCAAAGACTAGCGGGAGTAAAAGAGACCCAGTACTTC.

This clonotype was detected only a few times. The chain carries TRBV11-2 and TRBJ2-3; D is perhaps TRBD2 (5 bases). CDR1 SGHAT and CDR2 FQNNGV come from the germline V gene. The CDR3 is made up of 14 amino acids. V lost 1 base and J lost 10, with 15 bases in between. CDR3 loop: CASSLAGLGRAQYF. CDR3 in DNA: TGTGCCAGCAGCTTAGCAGGACTGGGCCGCGCGCAGTATTTT.

The CDR3, as DNA: TGTGCCAGCACCCTGCCGGGACTGGTATACGAGCAGTACTTC. This encodes CASTLPGLVYEQYF. The chain links TRBV12-3 or TRBV12-4 to TRBJ2-7; D possibly corresponds to TRBD2 (6 bases). CDR3 size: 14 residues. The ends were cut back, 7 bases at V and 4 bases at J, with 17 bases in the middle.

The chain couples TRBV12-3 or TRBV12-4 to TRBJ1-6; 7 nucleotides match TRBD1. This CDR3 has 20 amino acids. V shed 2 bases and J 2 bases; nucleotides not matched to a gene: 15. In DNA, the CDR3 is TGTGCCAGCAGTTTAAGTAAAGGAGGGGGCTTTGGGACCTATAATTCACCCCTCCACTTT. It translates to CASSLSKGGGFGTYNSPLHF.

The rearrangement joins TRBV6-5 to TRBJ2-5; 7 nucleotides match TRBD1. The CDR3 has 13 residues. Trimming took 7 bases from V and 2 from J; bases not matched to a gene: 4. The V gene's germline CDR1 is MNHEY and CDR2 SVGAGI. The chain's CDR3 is CASKGAVQETQYF. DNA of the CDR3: TGTGCCAGCAAGGGGGCTGTTCAAGAGACCCAGTACTTC.

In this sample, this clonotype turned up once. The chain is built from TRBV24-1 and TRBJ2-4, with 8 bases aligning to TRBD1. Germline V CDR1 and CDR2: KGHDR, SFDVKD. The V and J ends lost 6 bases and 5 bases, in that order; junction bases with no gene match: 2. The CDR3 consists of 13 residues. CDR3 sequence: CATSLQGENIQYF. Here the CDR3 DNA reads TGTGCCACCAGTTTACAGGGGGAAAACATTCAGTACTTC.

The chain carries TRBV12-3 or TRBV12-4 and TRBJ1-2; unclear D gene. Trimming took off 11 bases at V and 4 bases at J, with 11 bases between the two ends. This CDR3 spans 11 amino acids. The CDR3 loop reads CACQTGYGYTF. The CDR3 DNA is TGTGCCTGCCAAACCGGCTATGGCTACACCTTC.

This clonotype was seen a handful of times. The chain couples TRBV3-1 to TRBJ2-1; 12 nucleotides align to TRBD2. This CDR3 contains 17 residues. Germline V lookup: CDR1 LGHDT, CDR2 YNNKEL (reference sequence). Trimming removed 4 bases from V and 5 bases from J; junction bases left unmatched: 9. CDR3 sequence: CASSLRGLAGINNEQFF. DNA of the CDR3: TGTGCCAGCAGCCTTCGAGGACTAGCGGGGATCAACAATGAGCAGTTCTTC.

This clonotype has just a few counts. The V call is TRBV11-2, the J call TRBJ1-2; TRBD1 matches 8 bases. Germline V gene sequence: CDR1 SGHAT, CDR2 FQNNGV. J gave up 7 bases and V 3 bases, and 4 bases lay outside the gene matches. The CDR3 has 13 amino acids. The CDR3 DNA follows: TGTGCCAGCAGCTTTACAGGGGGGAGTGGCTACACCTTC. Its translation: CASSFTGGSGYTF.

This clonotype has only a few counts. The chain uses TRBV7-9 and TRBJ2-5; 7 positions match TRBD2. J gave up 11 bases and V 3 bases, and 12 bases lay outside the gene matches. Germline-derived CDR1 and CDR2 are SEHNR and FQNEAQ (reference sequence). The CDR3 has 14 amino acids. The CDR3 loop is CASSFNPSGQEQYF. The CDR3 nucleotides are TGTGCCAGCAGCTTTAACCCTAGCGGCCAAGAGCAGTACTTC.

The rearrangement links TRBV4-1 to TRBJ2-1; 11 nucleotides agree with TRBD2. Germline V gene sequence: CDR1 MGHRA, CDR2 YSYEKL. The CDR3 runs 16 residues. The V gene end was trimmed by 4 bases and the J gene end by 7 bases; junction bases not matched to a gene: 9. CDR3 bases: TGCGCCAGCAGCCTAGAGGGACTAGCGGAAGGTAATGAGCAGTTCTTC. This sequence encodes CASSLEGLAEGNEQFF.

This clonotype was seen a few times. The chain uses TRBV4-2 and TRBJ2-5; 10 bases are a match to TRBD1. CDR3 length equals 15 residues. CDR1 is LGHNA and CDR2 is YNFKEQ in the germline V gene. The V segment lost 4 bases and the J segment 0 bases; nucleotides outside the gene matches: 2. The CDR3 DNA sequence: TGTGCCAGCAGCCGAGGGACAGGGGACCAAGAGACCCAGTACTTC. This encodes CASSRGTGDQETQYF.

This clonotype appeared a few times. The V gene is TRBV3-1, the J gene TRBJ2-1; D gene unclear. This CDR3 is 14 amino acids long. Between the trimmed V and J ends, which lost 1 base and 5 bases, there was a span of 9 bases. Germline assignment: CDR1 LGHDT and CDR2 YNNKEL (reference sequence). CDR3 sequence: CASSQGNSDNEQFF. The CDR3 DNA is TGTGCCAGCAGCCAAGGAAACTCTGACAATGAGCAGTTCTTC.

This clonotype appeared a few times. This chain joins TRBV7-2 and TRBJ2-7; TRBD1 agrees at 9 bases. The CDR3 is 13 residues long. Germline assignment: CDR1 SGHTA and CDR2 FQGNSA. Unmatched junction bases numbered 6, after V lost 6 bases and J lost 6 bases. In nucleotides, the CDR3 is TGTGCCAGCAGGAAGACAGGGGGAGTCGAGCAGTACTTC. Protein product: CASRKTGGVEQYF. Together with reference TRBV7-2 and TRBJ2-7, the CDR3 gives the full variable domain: GAGVSQSPSNKVTEKGKDVELRCDPISGHTALYWYRQSLGQGLEFLIYFQGNSAPDKSGLPSDRFSAERTGGSVSTLTIQRTQQEDSAVYLCASRKTGGVEQYFGPGTRLTVT.

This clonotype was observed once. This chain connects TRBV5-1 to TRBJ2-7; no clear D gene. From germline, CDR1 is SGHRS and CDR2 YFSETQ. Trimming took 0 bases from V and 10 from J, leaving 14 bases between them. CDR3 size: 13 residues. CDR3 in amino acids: CASSLVFQETQYF. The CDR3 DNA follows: TGCGCCAGCAGCTTGGTTTTCCAAGAGACACAGTACTTC.

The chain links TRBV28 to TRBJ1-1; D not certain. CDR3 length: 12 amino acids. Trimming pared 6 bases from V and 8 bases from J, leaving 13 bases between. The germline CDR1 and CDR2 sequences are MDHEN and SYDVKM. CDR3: CASSPPGREAFF. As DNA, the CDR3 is TGTGCCAGCAGCCCCCCCGGGAGAGAAGCTTTCTTT. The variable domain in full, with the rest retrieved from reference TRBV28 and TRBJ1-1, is DVKVTQSSRYLVKRTGEKVFLECVQDMDHENMFWYRQDPGLGLRLIYFSYDVKMKEKGDIPEGYSVSREKKERFSLILESASTNQTSMYLCASSPPGREAFFGQGTRLTVV.

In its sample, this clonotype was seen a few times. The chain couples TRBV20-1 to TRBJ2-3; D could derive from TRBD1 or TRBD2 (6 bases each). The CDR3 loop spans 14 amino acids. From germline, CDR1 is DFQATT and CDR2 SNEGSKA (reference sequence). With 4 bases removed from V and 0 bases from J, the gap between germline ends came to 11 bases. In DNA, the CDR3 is TGCAGTGCTAACGGGGGCACTAGCACAGATACGCAGTATTTT. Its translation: CSANGGTSTDTQYF.

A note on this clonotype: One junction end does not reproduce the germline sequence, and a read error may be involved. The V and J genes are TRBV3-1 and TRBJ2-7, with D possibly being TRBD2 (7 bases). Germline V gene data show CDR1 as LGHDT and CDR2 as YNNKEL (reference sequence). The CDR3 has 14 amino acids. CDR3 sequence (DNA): TGTGCCAGCAGCAGGGGGGGAAAGTCCTACGAGCACTACTTC. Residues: CASSRGGKSYEHYF.